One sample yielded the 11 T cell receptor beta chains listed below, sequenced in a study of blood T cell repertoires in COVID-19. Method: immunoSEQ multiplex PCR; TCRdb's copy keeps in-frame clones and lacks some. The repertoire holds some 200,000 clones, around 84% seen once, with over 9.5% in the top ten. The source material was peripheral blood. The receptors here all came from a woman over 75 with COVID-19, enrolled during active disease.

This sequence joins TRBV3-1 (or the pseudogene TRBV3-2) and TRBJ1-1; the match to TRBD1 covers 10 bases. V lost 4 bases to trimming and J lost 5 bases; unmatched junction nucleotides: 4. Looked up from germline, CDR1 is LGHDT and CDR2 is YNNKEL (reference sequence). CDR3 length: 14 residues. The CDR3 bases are TGTGCCAGCAGCCGCGGACAGGGGGGGACTGAAGCTTTCTTT. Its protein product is CASSRGQGGTEAFF.

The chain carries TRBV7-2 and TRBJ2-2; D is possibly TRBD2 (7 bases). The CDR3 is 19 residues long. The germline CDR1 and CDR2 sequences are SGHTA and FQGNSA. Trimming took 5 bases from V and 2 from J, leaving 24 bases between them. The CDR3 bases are TGTGCCAGCAGCCTCAGACCGGGGCGGGGGCTAAATAACACCGGGGAGCTGTTTTTT. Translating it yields CASSLRPGRGLNNTGELFF.

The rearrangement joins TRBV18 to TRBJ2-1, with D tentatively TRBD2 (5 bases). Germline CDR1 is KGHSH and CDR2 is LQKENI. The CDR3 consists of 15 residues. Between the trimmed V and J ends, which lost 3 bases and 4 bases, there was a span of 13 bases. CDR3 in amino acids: CASSPVGSRYNEQFF. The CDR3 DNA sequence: TGTGCCAGCTCACCGGTGGGGAGTAGGTACAATGAGCAGTTCTTC.

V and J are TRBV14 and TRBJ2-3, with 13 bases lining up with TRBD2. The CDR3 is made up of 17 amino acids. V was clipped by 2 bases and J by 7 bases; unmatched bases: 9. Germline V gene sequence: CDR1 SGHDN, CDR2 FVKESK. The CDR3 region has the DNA TGTGCCAGCAGCCAAACCGGACTAGCGGGGGCCCGCTATACGCAGTATTTT. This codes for CASSQTGLAGARYTQYF.

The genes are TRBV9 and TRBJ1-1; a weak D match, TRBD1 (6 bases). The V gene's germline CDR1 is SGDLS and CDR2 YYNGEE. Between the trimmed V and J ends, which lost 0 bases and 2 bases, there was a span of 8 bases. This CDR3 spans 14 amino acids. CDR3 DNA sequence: TGTGCCAGCAGCGTAGGCAGGGGAAACACTGAAGCTTTCTTT. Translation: CASSVGRGNTEAFF.

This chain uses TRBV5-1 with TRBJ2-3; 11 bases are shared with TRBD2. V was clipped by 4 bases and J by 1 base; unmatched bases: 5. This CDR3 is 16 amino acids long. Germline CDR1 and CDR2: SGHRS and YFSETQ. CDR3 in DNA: TGCGCCAGCAGCCCAAATAGCGGGGGGGGCACAGATACGCAGTATTTT. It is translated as CASSPNSGGGTDTQYF.

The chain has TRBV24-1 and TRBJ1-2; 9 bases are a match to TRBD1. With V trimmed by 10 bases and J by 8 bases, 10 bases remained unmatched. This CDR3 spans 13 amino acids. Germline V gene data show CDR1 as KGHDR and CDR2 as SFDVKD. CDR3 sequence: CATEGQGLGGYTF. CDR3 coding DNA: TGTGCCACGGAGGGACAGGGCCTGGGGGGCTACACCTTC.

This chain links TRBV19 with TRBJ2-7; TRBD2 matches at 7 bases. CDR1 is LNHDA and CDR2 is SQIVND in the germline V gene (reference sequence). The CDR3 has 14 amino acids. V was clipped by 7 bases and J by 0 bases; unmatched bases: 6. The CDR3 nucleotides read TGTGCCAGTATAACTAGCGCAACCTCCTACGAGCAGTACTTC. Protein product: CASITSATSYEQYF. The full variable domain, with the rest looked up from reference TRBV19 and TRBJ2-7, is DGGITQSPKYLFRKEGQNVTLSCEQNLNHDAMYWYRQDPGQGLRLIYYSQIVNDFQKGDIAEGYSVSREKKESFPLTVTSAQKNPTAFYLCASITSATSYEQYFGPGTRLTVT.

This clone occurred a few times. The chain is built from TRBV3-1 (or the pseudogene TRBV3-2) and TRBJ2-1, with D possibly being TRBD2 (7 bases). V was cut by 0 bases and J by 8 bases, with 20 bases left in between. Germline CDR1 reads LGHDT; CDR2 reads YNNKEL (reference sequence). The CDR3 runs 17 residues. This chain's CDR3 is CASSQDAGRGPGDEQFF. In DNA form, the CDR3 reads TGTGCCAGCAGCCAAGATGCTGGGCGGGGGCCGGGGGATGAGCAGTTCTTC.

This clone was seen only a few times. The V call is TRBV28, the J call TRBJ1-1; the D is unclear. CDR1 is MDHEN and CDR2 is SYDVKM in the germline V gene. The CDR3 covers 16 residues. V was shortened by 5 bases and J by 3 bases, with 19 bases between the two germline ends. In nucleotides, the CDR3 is TGTGCCAGCAGTCTCGGACTCTACTCGAGGGACACTGAAGCTTTCTTT. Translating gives CASSLGLYSRDTEAFF.

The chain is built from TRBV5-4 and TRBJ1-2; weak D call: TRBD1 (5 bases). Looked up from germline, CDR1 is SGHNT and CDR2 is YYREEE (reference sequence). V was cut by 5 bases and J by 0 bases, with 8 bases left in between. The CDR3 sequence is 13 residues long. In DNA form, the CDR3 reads TGTGCCAGCAGGATGACAGCTAACTATGGCTACACCTTC. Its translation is CASRMTANYGYTF.